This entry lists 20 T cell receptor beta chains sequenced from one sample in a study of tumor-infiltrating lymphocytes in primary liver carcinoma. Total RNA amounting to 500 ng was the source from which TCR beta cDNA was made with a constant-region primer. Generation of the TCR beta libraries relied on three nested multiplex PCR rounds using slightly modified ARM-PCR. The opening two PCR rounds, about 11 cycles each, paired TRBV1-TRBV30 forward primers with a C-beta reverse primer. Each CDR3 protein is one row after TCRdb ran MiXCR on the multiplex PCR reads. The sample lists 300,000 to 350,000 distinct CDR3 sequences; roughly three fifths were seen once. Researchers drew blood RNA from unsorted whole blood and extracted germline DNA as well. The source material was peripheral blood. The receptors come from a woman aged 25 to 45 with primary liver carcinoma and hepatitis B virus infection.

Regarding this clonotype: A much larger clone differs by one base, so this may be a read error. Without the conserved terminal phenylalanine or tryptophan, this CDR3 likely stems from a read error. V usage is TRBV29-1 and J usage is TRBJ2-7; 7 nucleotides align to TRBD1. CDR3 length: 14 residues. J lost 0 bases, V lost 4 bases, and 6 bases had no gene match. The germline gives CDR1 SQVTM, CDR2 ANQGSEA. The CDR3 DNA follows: TGCAGCGTTGCGGGGACAGTGAACTCCTACGAGCAGTACATC. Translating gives CSVAGTVNSYEQYI.

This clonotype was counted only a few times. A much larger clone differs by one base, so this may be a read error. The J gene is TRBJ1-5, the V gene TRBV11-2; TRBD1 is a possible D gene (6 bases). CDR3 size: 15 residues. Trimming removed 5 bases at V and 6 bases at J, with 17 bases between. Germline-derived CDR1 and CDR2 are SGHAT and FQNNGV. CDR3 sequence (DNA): TGTGCCAGCAGCCCAGCGACAGGAGTGGGTCAGCCCCAGCATTTT. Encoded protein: CASSPATGVGQPQHF.

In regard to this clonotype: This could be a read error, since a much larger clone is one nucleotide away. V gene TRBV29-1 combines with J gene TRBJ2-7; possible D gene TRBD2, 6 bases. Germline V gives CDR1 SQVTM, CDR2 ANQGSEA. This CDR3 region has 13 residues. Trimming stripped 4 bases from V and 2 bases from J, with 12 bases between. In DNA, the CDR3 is TGCAGCGTTGGGGGGGTTGATACCTACGAGCAGTACTTC. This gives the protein CSVGGVDTYEQYF.

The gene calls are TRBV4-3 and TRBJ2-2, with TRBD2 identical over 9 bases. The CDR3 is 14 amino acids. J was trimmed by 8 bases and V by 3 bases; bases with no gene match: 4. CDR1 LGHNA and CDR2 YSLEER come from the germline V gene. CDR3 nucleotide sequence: TGCGCCAGCAGCCATTTAGCGGGAGCGGGGGAGCTGTTTTTT. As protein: CASSHLAGAGELFF.

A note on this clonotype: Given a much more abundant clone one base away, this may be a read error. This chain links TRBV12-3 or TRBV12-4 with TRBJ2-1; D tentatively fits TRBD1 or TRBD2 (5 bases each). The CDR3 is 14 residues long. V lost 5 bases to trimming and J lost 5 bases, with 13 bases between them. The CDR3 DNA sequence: TGTGCCAGCAGTCCATGGGACGGGAACAATGAGCAGTTCTTC. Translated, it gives CASSPWDGNNEQFF.

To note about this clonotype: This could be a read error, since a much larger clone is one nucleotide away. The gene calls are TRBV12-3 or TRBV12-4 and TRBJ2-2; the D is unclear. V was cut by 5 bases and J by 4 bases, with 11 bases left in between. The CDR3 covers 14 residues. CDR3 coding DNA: TGTGCCAGCAGTGTCAGACGGCTCACCGGGGAGCTGTTTTTT. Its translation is CASSVRRLTGELFF.

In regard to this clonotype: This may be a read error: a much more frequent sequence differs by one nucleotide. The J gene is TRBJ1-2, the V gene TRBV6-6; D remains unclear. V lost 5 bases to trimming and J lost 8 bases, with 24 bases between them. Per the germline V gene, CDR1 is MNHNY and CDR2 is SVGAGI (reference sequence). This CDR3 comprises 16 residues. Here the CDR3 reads CASSPWGRAGYEGYTF. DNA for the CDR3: TGTGCCAGCAGTCCATGGGGTCGGGCAGGCTATGAAGGCTACACCTTC.

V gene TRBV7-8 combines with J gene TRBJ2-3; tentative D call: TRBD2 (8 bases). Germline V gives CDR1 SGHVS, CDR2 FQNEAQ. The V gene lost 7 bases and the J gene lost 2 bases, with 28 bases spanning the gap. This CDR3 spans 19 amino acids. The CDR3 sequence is CASNARRGGRGTHTDTQYF. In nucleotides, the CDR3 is TGTGCCAGCAACGCTCGCCGGGGGGGCAGGGGGACACACACAGATACGCAGTATTTT.

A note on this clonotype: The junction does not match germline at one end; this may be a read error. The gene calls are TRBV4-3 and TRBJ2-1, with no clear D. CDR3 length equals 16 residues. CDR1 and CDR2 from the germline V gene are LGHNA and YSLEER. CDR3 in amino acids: CTSSQDDSQNYNEQFF. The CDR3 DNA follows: TGCACCAGCAGCCAAGATGATTCACAGAACTACAATGAACAGTTCTTC.

The CDR3 is CASRTDRGRSYEQYF. The CDR3 nucleotides are TGTGCCAGCAGGACCGACAGGGGGCGGTCCTACGAGCAGTACTTC. The chain links TRBV6-2 or TRBV6-3 to TRBJ2-7; TRBD1 matches 10 bases. Germline V gene lookup returns CDR1 MNHEY and CDR2 SVGEGT. The trim removed 6 bases at V and 1 base at J, leaving 6 bases unmatched. The CDR3 totals 15 residues.

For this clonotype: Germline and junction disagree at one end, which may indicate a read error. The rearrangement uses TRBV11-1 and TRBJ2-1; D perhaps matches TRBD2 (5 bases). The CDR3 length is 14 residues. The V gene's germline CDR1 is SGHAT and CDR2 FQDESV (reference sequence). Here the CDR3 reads CASRFRRRINGQFF. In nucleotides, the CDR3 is TGTGCGAGCAGGTTCAGGAGGAGAATAAATGGGCAGTTCTTC.

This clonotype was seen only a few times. The CDR3 nucleotides read TGTGCCAGCAGTCAGACAGTACCCTACGAGCAGTACTTC. Its translation: CASSQTVPYEQYF. The rearrangement links TRBV28 to TRBJ2-7; possible D gene TRBD1, 5 bases. V shed 5 bases and J shed 2 bases, with 10 bases lying between them. Germline V gene sequence: CDR1 MDHEN, CDR2 SYDVKM. CDR3 length equals 13 residues.

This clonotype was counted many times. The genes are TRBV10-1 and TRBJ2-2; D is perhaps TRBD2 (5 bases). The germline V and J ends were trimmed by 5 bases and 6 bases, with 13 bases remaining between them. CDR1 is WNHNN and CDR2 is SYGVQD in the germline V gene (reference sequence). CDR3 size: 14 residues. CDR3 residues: CASSFTQEAGELFF. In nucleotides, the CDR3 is TGCGCCAGCAGTTTCACCCAGGAGGCCGGGGAGCTGTTTTTT.

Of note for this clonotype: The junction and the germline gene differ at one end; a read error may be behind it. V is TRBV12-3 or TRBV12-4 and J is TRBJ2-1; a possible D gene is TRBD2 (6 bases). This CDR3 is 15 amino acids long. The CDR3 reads CTSRIGLTTYNEQFF. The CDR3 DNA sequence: TGTACCAGCAGGATCGGACTAACAACCTACAATGAGCAGTTCTTC.

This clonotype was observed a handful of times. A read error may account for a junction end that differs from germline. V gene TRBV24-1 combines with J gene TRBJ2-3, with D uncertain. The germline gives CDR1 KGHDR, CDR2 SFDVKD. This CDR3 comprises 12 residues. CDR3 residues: CATSGLLDTQYF. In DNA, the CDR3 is TGTGCCACCAGTGGTTTGTTGGATACGCAGTATTTT.

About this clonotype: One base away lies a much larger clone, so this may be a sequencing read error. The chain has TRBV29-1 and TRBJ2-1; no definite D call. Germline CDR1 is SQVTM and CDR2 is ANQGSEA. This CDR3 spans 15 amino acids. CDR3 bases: TGCAGCGTTCCGGGTTTGGGAACCTCCTACAATGAGCAGCTCTTC. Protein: CSVPGLGTSYNEQLF.

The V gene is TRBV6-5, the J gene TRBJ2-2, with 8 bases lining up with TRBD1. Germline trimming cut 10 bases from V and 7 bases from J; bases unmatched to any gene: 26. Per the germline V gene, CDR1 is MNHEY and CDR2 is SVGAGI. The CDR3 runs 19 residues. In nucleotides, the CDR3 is TGTGCCACCGGACAGGGAGCATCAATGTTAGCGAGTAGGGGCGGGGAGCTGTTTTTT. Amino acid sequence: CATGQGASMLASRGGELFF.

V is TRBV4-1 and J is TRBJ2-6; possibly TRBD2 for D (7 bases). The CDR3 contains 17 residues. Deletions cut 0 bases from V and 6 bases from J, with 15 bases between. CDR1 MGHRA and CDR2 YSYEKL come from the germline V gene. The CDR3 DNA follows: TGCGCCAGCAGCCAAGAGCGTGCGGGGGCGGAGGCCAACGTCCTGACTTTC. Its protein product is CASSQERAGAEANVLTF.

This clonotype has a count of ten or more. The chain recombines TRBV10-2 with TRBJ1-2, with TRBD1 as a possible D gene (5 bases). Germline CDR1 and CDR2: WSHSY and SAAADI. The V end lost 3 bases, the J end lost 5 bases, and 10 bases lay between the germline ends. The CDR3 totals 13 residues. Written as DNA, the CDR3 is TGCGCCAGCAGTGACGGGGCCAAATATGGCTACACCTTC. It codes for CASSDGAKYGYTF.

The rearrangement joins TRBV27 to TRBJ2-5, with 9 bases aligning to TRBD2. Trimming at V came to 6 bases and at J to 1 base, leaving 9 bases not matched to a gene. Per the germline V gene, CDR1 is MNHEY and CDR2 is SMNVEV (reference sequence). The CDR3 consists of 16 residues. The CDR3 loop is CASSRGGGGVQETQYF. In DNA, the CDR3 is TGTGCCAGCAGCAGAGGGGGCGGGGGGGTCCAAGAGACCCAGTACTTC.